This TCR beta chain was identified in a study of T cells in Graves' hyperthyroidism and ophthalmopathy. Calling Graves' hyperthyroidism stable meant ophthalmopathy did not progress within 18 months. Fresh peripheral blood, 10 ml, was the source of the PBMCs. Amplification of TCR beta CDR3 regions was performed using RNA transcripts as template. The HTBI set primed first-round TCR CDR3 RT-PCR. Each CDR3 protein is one row after TCRdb ran MiXCR on the multiplex PCR reads. The sample has about 200,000 distinct CDR3 sequences, 17% seen once. The germline CDR1 and CDR2 sequences are SQVTM and ANQGSEA. Trimming removed 4 bases from V and 0 bases from J; junction bases left unmatched: 5. This CDR3 is 16 amino acids long.

The chain carries TRBV29-1 and TRBJ2-5; 13 positions agree with TRBD2. This TCR was sampled from a woman in her forties or fifties with Graves' hyperthyroidism. The specimen sequenced was blood. CDR3 residues: CSVGVGTSGNQETQYF. The CDR3 DNA is TGCAGCGTTGGTGTCGGGACTAGCGGGAACCAAGAGACCCAGTACTTC.